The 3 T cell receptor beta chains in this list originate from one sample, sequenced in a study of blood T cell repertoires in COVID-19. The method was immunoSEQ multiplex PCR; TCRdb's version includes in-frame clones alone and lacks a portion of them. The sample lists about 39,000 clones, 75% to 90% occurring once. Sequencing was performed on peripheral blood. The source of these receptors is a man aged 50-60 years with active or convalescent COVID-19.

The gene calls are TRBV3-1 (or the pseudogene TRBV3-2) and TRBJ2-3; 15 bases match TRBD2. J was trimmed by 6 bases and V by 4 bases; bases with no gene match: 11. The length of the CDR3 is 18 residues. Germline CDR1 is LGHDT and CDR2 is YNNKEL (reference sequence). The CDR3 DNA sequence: TGTGCCAGCAGCCCCGGGACTAGCGGGGGGTCGGTTACGGATACGCAGTATTTT. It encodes CASSPGTSGGSVTDTQYF.

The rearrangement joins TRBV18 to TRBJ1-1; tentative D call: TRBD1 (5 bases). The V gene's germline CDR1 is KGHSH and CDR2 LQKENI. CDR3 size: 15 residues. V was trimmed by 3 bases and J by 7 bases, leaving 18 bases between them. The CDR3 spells CASSPVPDSGFEAFF. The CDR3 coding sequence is TGTGCCAGCTCACCGGTGCCTGACAGTGGCTTTGAAGCTTTCTTT.

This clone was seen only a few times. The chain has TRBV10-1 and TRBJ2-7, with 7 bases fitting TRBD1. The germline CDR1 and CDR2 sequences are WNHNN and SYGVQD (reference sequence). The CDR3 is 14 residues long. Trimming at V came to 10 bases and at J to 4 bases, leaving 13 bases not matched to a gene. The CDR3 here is CATQIGRGKYEQYF. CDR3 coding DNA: TGCGCCACCCAGATCGGCAGGGGGAAATACGAGCAGTACTTC.